The next 20 T cell receptor beta chains were all read from a single sample in a study of cytomegalovirus exposure and HLA in healthy donors. The PCR made use of 60 Vbeta and 13 Jbeta primers. The method was immunoSEQ multiplex PCR; TCRdb's version includes in-frame clones alone and lacks a portion of them. The table lists 150,000 to 200,000 clones, more than 70% of them singletons. Sequencing was performed on PBMCs. The source is a woman between 35 and 50 years old in good health and CMV-seronegative.

The chain joins TRBV7-6 to TRBJ1-3; 9 positions match TRBD1. J lost 1 base, V lost 6 bases, and 10 bases had no gene match. The CDR3 runs to 17 residues. Per the germline V gene, CDR1 is SGHVS and CDR2 is FNYEAQ. CDR3 loop: CASSVFGTGPSGNTIYF. The CDR3 DNA is TGTGCCAGCAGTGTATTTGGGACAGGGCCGTCTGGAAACACCATATATTTT.

The chain joins TRBV7-3 to TRBJ2-6; TRBD2 might be the D (5 bases). In germline, CDR1 is SGHTA, CDR2 FQGTGA. The germline V and J ends were trimmed by 5 bases and 3 bases, with 8 bases remaining between them. The CDR3 covers 14 residues. CDR3 DNA: TGTGCCAGCAGCCGGGGTGGTGGGGCCAACGTCCTGACTTTC. Its protein product is CASSRGGGANVLTF.

This sequence joins TRBV18 and TRBJ2-1, with 7 bases identical to TRBD2. J was trimmed by 5 bases and V by 3 bases; bases with no gene match: 10. The CDR3 length is 16 residues. CDR1 and CDR2 from the germline V gene are KGHSH and LQKENI. CDR3 residues: CASSPPRVGGDNEQFF. The CDR3 DNA sequence: TGTGCCAGCTCACCCCCCCGGGTGGGGGGGGACAATGAGCAGTTCTTC.

V is TRBV6-5 and J is TRBJ2-2, with 12 positions matching TRBD2. Germline V gene data show CDR1 as MNHEY and CDR2 as SVGAGI. The V gene end was trimmed by 5 bases and the J gene end by 5 bases; junction bases not matched to a gene: 3. The CDR3 extends over 15 amino acids. The CDR3 reads CASSMTSGRTGELFF. DNA for the CDR3: TGTGCCAGCAGTATGACTAGCGGGAGAACCGGGGAGCTGTTTTTT.

The chain joins TRBV18 to TRBJ1-1; 7 positions match TRBD1. The V gene's germline CDR1 is KGHSH and CDR2 LQKENI. There are 15 residues in the CDR3. Unmatched junction bases numbered 8, after V lost 4 bases and J lost 3 bases. The CDR3 DNA reads as TGTGCCAGCTCACAGGAGACAGGGCTTGACACTGAAGCTTTCTTT. This gives the protein CASSQETGLDTEAFF.

The rearrangement links TRBV18 to TRBJ2-1; 16 nucleotides line up with TRBD2. V lost 4 bases and J lost 2; bases outside the gene matches: 11. The CDR3 consists of 20 residues. Germline CDR1 is KGHSH and CDR2 is LQKENI. The CDR3 spells CASSRTGTSGRAVTYNEQFF. Written as DNA, the CDR3 is TGTGCCAGCTCACGCACGGGGACTAGCGGGAGGGCCGTTACCTACAATGAGCAGTTCTTC.

This clone was counted only a few times. The chain carries TRBV19 and TRBJ2-1, with TRBD2 matching over 8 bases. Per germline, CDR1 LNHDA and CDR2 SQIVND (reference sequence). The CDR3 loop spans 14 amino acids. V lost 4 bases, J lost 7 bases, and 6 bases stayed unmatched. CDR3 sequence: CASSKGTSNNEQFF. DNA for the CDR3: TGTGCCAGTAGTAAAGGGACTAGTAATAATGAGCAGTTCTTC.

This chain connects TRBV7-2 to TRBJ2-2; 7 bases line up with TRBD2. The germline V gene encodes CDR1 SGHTA and CDR2 FQGNSA. The CDR3 spans 15 residues. V shed 7 bases, J shed 0 bases, and the junction held 5 bases outside the gene matches. In DNA form, the CDR3 reads TGTGCCAGCACCCAGGGAGGGCCGAACACCGGGGAGCTGTTTTTT. Translating it yields CASTQGGPNTGELFF.

The CDR3, as DNA: TGTGCCAGCAGCCGGGACTCTCCCAACTATGGCTACACCTTC. Residues: CASSRDSPNYGYTF. V and J are TRBV7-2 and TRBJ1-2; perhaps TRBD1 as D (5 bases). The CDR3 consists of 14 residues. V lost 5 bases and J 2 bases, leaving 12 bases between the germline ends. Germline values: CDR1 SGHTA, CDR2 FQGNSA.

The chain links TRBV4-3 to TRBJ2-5, with 10 bases fitting TRBD2. Trimming at V came to 0 bases and at J to 1 base, leaving 5 bases not matched to a gene. The CDR3 runs 17 residues. Germline loops: CDR1 LGHNA, CDR2 YSLEER. CDR3 sequence (DNA): TGCGCCAGCAGCCAAGATGTGGGACTAGCGCGCCAAGAGACCCAGTACTTC. This codes for CASSQDVGLARQETQYF.

This chain links TRBV28 with TRBJ2-6; D is ambiguous. CDR1 and CDR2 from the germline V gene are MDHEN and SYDVKM. The CDR3 runs to 14 residues. Trimming took 5 bases from V and 2 from J, leaving 7 bases between them. The chain's CDR3 is CASSQQAGANVLTF. The CDR3 DNA follows: TGTGCCAGCAGTCAGCAGGCTGGGGCCAACGTCCTGACTTTC.

This chain uses TRBV4-2 with TRBJ2-1; 11 nucleotides line up with TRBD2. The CDR3 runs to 16 residues. Germline V gene lookup returns CDR1 LGHNA and CDR2 YNFKEQ. V lost 3 bases to trimming and J lost 4 bases; unmatched junction nucleotides: 5. Written as DNA, the CDR3 is TGTGCCAGCAGCCAGAGCGGGACTAGCGGTTACAATGAGCAGTTCTTC. It specifies CASSQSGTSGYNEQFF.

Details on this clone: The same CDR3 is also encoded by other DNA sequences in this sample. The chain recombines TRBV6-5 with TRBJ1-1, with D uncertain. V dropped 8 bases and J dropped 5 bases, with 9 bases sitting between them. The CDR3 sequence is 11 residues long. The V gene's germline CDR1 is MNHEY and CDR2 SVGAGI. CDR3 loop: CASRRDTEAFF. In nucleotides, the CDR3 is TGTGCCAGCCGCCGGGATACTGAAGCTTTCTTT.

This chain uses TRBV9 with TRBJ2-4, with a possible D match to TRBD2 (6 bases). Deletions cut 0 bases from V and 7 bases from J, with 14 bases between. CDR1 SGDLS and CDR2 YYNGEE come from the germline V gene. There are 15 residues in the CDR3. The CDR3 loop reads CASSVAPGGSNIQYF. Here the CDR3 DNA reads TGTGCCAGCAGCGTAGCGCCCGGGGGATCTAACATTCAGTACTTC.

The chain is built from TRBV15 and TRBJ2-2, with 8 positions matching TRBD1. The V segment lost 2 bases and the J segment 1 base; nucleotides outside the gene matches: 3. This CDR3 contains 16 residues. Germline CDR1 reads LNHNV; CDR2 reads YYDKDF (reference sequence). The CDR3 reads CATSRLTGVNTGELFF. The CDR3 DNA reads as TGTGCCACCAGCAGATTGACAGGGGTGAACACCGGGGAGCTGTTTTTT.

The count of this clone is one. The V and J genes are TRBV27 and TRBJ2-1, with TRBD2 identical over 7 bases. The CDR3 has 18 residues. Germline V gives CDR1 MNHEY, CDR2 SMNVEV (reference sequence). The V and J ends lost 6 bases and 0 bases, in that order; junction bases with no gene match: 14. CDR3 in DNA: TGTGCCAGCAGGGGGGAGGGGCTAGTCGCGAGCTCCTACAATGAGCAGTTCTTC. Translation: CASRGEGLVASSYNEQFF.

The chain couples TRBV28 to TRBJ1-2; the match to TRBD1 covers 11 bases. J gave up 4 bases and V 6 bases, and 4 bases lay outside the gene matches. CDR3 length: 14 residues. The V gene's germline CDR1 is MDHEN and CDR2 SYDVKM. The DNA for the CDR3 is TGTGCCAGCAGACTCGGACAGGGGGCCTATGGCTACACCTTC. Amino acid sequence: CASRLGQGAYGYTF.

The chain uses TRBV30 and TRBJ2-1; tentative D call: TRBD2 (6 bases). V was cut by 8 bases and J by 6 bases, with 20 bases left in between. In germline, CDR1 is GTSNPN, CDR2 SVGIG (reference sequence). This CDR3 spans 14 amino acids. CDR3 in DNA: TGTGCCCGGGTCGAAGGAGGGCTAGTCAATGAGCAGTTCTTC. Encoded protein: CARVEGGLVNEQFF. The entire variable domain, with the rest obtained from reference TRBV30 and TRBJ2-1, is as follows: SQTIHQWPATLVQPVGSPLSLECTVEGTSNPNLYWYRQAAGRGLQLLFYSVGIGQISSEVPQNLSASRPQDRQFILSSKKLLLSDSGFYLCARVEGGLVNEQFFGPGTRLTVL.

This clone turned up a few times. This rearrangement joins TRBV11-3 to TRBJ2-3, with TRBD2 as a possible D gene (5 bases). The CDR3 spans 15 residues. Germline lookup yields CDR1 SGHNT and CDR2 YENEEA. Trimming took off 1 base at V and 4 bases at J, with 12 bases between the two ends. CDR3 nucleotide sequence: TGTGCCAGCAGCTTAGTCCTGGGAGTTGCAGATACGCAGTATTTT. Its translation: CASSLVLGVADTQYF.

This clone was observed a single time. The rearrangement joins TRBV6-1 to TRBJ1-2, with a tentative D call TRBD1 (6 bases). V was cut by 1 base and J by 0 bases, with 15 bases left in between. The germline V gene encodes CDR1 MNHNS and CDR2 SASEGT. There are 17 residues in the CDR3. CDR3 protein: CASSEGGRDTPNYGYTF. CDR3 DNA sequence: TGTGCCAGCAGTGAAGGGGGCCGGGACACCCCTAACTATGGCTACACCTTC.